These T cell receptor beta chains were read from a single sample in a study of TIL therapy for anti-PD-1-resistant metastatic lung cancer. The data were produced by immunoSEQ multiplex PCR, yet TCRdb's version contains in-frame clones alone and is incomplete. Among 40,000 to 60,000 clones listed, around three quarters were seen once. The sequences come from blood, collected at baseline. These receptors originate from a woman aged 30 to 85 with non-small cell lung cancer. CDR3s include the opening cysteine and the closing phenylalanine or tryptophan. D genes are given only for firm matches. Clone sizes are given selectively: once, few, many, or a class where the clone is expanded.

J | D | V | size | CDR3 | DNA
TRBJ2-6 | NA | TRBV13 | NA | CASSSRGTGANVLTF | TGTGCCAGCAGCTCACGGGGAACTGGGGCCAACGTCCTGACTTTC
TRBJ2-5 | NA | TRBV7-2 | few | CASSPRQGGLETQYF | TGTGCCAGCAGCCCGAGACAGGGAGGGTTGGAGACCCAGTACTTC
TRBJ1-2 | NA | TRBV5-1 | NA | CASSLGSGGRRGYTF | TGCGCCAGCAGCTTGGGGAGTGGAGGACGACGGGGCTACACCTTC
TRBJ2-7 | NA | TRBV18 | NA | CASSPPSGSSSYEQYF | TGTGCCAGCTCACCTCCGAGCGGTTCAAGCTCCTACGAGCAGTACTTC
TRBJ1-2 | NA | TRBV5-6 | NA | CASSLVSQGTGYTF | TGTGCCAGCAGCTTGGTTTCGCAGGGGACTGGCTACACCTTC
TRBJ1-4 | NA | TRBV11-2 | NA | CASSLSRSANEKLFF | TGTGCCAGCAGCTTGAGCAGGTCGGCTAATGAAAAACTGTTTTTT
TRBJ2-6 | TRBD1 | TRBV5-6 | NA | CASSTSGQGSGANVLTF | TGTGCCAGCAGCACCTCGGGACAGGGCTCTGGGGCCAACGTCCTGACTTTC
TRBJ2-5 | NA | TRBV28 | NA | CASTATTKQETQYF | TGTGCCAGCACCGCCACAACAAAACAAGAGACCCAGTACTTC
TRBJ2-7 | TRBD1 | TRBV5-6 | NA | CASSFGQGRYEQYF | TGTGCCAGCAGCTTTGGACAGGGGAGGTACGAGCAGTACTTC
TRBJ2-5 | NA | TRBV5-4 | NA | CASSLDSGRETQYF | TGTGCCAGCAGCTTGGACAGCGGGCGAGAGACCCAGTACTTC
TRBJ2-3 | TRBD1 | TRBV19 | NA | CATLSLPQGAPDTQYF | TGTGCCACTCTCTCCTTACCACAGGGGGCCCCAGATACGCAGTATTTT
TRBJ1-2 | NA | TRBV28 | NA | CASSPGTSNYGYTF | TGTGCCAGCAGCCCTGGGACGTCTAACTATGGCTACACCTTC
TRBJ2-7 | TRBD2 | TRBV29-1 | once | CSVKDGAGYEQYF | TGCAGCGTTAAAGACGGAGCGGGGTACGAGCAGTACTTC
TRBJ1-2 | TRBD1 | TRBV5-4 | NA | CASSFGQGRSGGPNGYTF | TGTGCCAGCAGCTTTGGACAGGGCAGGTCCGGGGGTCCAAATGGCTACACCTTC
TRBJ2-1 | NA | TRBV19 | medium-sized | CASSLLDHSYNEQFF | TGTGCCAGTAGTCTATTGGACCACTCCTACAATGAGCAGTTCTTC
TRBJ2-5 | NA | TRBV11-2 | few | CASSSGLLYQETQYF | TGTGCCAGCAGCTCCGGACTACTGTACCAAGAGACCCAGTACTTC
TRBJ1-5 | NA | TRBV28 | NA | CASSFGARVQGNQPQHF | TGTGCCAGCAGTTTTGGGGCCAGGGTCCAAGGAAATCAGCCCCAGCATTTT
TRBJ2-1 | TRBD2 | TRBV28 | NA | CASSFSPINARSSGGHYNEQFF | TGTGCCAGCAGTTTCTCCCCCATCAACGCTCGATCTAGCGGGGGCCACTACAATGAGCAGTTCTTC
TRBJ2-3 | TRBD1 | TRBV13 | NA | CASSLEDRAYTDTQYF | TGTGCCAGCAGCTTAGAGGACAGGGCCTACACAGATACGCAGTATTTT
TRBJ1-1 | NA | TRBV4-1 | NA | CASSLRGGEAFF | TGCGCCAGCAGCCTCCGTGGGGGGGAAGCTTTCTTT
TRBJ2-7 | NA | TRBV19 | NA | CASSSLLRPPYEQYF | TGTGCCAGTAGTAGTTTACTCAGACCCCCCTACGAGCAGTACTTC
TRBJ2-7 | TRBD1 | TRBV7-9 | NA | CASLGQGIGEQYF | TGTGCCAGCCTGGGACAGGGGATCGGCGAGCAGTACTTC
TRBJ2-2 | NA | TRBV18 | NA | CASSPLAPWGELFF | TGTGCCAGCTCACCACTAGCGCCTTGGGGGGAGCTGTTTTTT
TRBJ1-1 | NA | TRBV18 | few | CASSPPSGAMNTEAFF | TGTGCCAGCTCACCACCGTCTGGGGCCATGAACACTGAAGCTTTCTTT
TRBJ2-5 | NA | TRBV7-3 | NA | CASSPQANQETQYF | TGTGCCAGCAGCCCGCAAGCGAACCAAGAGACCCAGTACTTC
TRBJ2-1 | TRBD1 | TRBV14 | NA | CASSQERTGVWDDEQFF | TGTGCCAGCAGCCAAGAACGGACAGGGGTTTGGGATGATGAGCAGTTCTTC
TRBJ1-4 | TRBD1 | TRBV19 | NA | CASSIILQGGNEKLFF | TGTGCCAGTAGTATAATACTACAGGGGGGTAATGAAAAACTGTTTTTT
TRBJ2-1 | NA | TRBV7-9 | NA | CASSLVGSSYNEQFF | TGTGCCAGCAGCTTAGTCGGGAGTTCCTACAATGAGCAGTTCTTC
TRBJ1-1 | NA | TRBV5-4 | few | CASTGVGTEAFF | TGTGCCAGCACCGGGGTCGGCACTGAAGCTTTCTTT
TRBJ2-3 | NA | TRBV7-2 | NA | CASSSTGTYLDTQYF | TGTGCCAGCAGCTCAACGGGGACTTACCTTGATACGCAGTATTTT
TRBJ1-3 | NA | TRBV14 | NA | CASSQGFFITPDEVVSGNTIYF | TGTGCCAGCAGCCAAGGGTTTTTTATCACCCCCGACGAGGTCGTCTCTGGAAACACCATATATTTT
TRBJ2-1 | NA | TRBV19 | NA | CASSIDGITSYNEQFF | TGTGCCAGTAGTATAGATGGCATTACTTCCTACAATGAGCAGTTCTTC
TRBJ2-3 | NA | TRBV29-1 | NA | CSGNRVTDTQYF | TGCAGCGGAAACAGGGTCACAGATACGCAGTATTTT
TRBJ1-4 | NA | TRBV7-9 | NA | CASSLGGINEKLFF | TGTGCCAGCAGCTTGGGGGGTATTAATGAAAAACTGTTTTTT
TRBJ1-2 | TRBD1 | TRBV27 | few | CASSLRQGTRVSYTF | TGTGCCAGCAGTTTAAGACAGGGGACTAGGGTGAGCTACACCTTC
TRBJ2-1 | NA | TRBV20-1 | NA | CSANSYNEQFF | TGCAGTGCTAACTCCTACAATGAGCAGTTCTTC
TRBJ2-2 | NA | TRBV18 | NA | CASSPPSGVRNTGELFF | TGTGCCAGCTCACCACCTTCGGGCGTTCGGAACACCGGGGAGCTGTTTTTT
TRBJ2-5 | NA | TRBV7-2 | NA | CASSTNRETQYF | TGTGCCAGCAGTACTAATAGGGAGACCCAGTACTTC
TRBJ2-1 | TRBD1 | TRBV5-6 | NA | CASSWTGGPKNEQFF | TGTGCCAGCAGCTGGACAGGGGGCCCTAAAAATGAGCAGTTCTTC
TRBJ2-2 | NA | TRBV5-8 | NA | CASRRSGELFF | TGTGCCAGCAGGAGATCCGGGGAGCTGTTTTTT
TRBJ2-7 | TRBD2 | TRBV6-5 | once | CASSPLALPSYEQYF | TGTGCCAGCAGCCCACTAGCGTTACCCTCCTACGAGCAGTACTTC
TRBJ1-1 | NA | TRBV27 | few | CASSTITGTEAFF | TGTGCCAGCAGTACAATCACAGGGACTGAAGCTTTCTTT
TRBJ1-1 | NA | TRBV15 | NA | CATSSRLGGRNTEAFF | TGTGCCACCAGCAGCCGTCTGGGGGGGAGGAACACTGAAGCTTTCTTT
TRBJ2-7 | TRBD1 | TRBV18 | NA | CASSTGTGGYEQYF | TGTGCCAGCTCGACCGGGACAGGGGGCTACGAGCAGTACTTC
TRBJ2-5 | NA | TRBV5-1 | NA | CASSLGSFQETQYF | TGCGCCAGCAGCTTAGGCAGTTTCCAAGAGACCCAGTACTTC
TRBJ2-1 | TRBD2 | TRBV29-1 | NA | CSVDSLAGGSSYNEQFF | TGCAGCGTTGATTCCCTAGCGGGAGGGAGCTCCTACAATGAGCAGTTCTTC
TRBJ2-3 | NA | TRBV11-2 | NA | CASSLGTNTDTQYF | TGTGCCAGCAGCTTAGGGACAAATACAGATACGCAGTATTTT
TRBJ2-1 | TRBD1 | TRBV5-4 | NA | CATRRTGGSLIPEQFF | TGTGCCACCCGGAGGACAGGGGGATCTTTAATCCCTGAGCAGTTCTTC
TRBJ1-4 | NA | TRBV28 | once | CASSSGGETNEKLFF | TGTGCCAGCAGTTCGGGAGGGGAAACTAATGAAAAACTGTTTTTT
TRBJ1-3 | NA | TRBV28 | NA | CASSSPGGSGNTIYF | TGTGCCAGCAGCAGTCCGGGGGGCTCTGGAAACACCATATATTTT
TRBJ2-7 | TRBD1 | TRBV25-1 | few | CASSPTGTGKYEQYF | TGTGCCAGCAGTCCAACCGGGACAGGGAAGTACGAGCAGTACTTC
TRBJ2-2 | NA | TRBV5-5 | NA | CASSPRGGDLAGELFF | TGTGCCAGCAGCCCCCGGGGCGGGGACCTGGCCGGGGAGCTGTTTTTT
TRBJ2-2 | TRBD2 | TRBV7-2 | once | CASSPGGGGNTGELFF | TGTGCCAGCAGCCCAGGAGGCGGGGGGAACACCGGGGAGCTGTTTTTT
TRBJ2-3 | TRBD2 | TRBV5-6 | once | CASSLVTSGALTDTQYF | TGTGCCAGCAGCTTGGTAACTAGCGGGGCCCTCACAGATACGCAGTATTTT
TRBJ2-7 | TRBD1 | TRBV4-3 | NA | CASSQYRGTYEQYF | TGCGCCAGCAGCCAGTACAGGGGGACCTACGAGCAGTACTTC